This TCR beta chain comes out of a study of human T cells and chemical hapten exposure. Background on the study: TCR yield per sample varied, mainly due to pooled library volumes.

CDR3 length: 13 residues. CDR1 and CDR2 from the germline V gene are SGHNT and YYREEE (reference sequence). MiXCR was run by TCRdb on the RACE reads, yielding one entry per CDR3 protein. The repertoire consists of 300,000 to 400,000 distinct CDR3 sequences, with around 7% occurring once and the leading ten covering approximately 8.9%. This clonotype was observed a handful of times. What it recognizes is unknown. At one end the junction does not follow the germline gene, possibly because of a read error. This sample's time point: patch test 1, 2 weeks after DPC sensitization. Treatment in this sample: therapeutic diphenylcyclopropenone sensitization with weekly scalp DPC. Study results and limitations: Donors were affected by alopecia, so their immune reaction might vary from that of healthy individuals. TCRs above 1 in 1000 frequency stayed constant with DPC sensitization.

Sample: whole blood, taken in connection with sensitization to the hapten diphenylcyclopropenone (DPC). The chain uses TRBV5-4 and TRBJ1-4; the D gene is possibly TRBD1 (5 bases). The clonotype comes from a woman aged 18-30 years with alopecia areata. Some clones in this sample may be carry-over from other donors' samples. The CDR3 DNA reads as TGTGCCAGCAGCCGGACAACGAATGAAAAACTGTTTTTT. Translation gives CASSRTTNEKLFF.